This paragraph covers one T cell receptor (beta chain) sequence. Its antigen is as yet unknown. At minimum, one pre-ART and two post-ART PBMC samples were obtained from each donor. This sample is part of a study of long-term antiretroviral therapy in people with HIV. After removal of 7 bases from V and 6 bases from J, the junction contained 6 bases not matched to a gene. This CDR3 is 14 amino acids long. Germline values: CDR1 SNHLY, CDR2 FYNNEI. The libraries were made with immunoSEQ v3.0 at survey level. Sequencing was directed toward about 40,000-55,000 T-cell genomes in each sample. TCRdb's table, derived via immunoSEQ multiplex PCR, lists solely in-frame clones and lacks some. This sample has about 21,000 clones, with more than 70% found just once. The study's findings and limits: Patients on ART gained diversity, which nonetheless stayed below transplant donor controls. Against controls, HIV repertoires showed narrower ranges of CDR3 length.

Sequenced here: unsorted PBMCs, sampled around 21 months before starting antiretroviral therapy. This sequence originates from a woman in her thirties or forties with HIV. This rearrangement joins TRBV2 to TRBJ2-3; 11 nucleotides line up with TRBD2. The CDR3 reads CASNRLAGTDTQYF. The CDR3 region has the DNA TGTGCCAGCAATCGACTAGCGGGGACCGATACGCAGTATTTT.